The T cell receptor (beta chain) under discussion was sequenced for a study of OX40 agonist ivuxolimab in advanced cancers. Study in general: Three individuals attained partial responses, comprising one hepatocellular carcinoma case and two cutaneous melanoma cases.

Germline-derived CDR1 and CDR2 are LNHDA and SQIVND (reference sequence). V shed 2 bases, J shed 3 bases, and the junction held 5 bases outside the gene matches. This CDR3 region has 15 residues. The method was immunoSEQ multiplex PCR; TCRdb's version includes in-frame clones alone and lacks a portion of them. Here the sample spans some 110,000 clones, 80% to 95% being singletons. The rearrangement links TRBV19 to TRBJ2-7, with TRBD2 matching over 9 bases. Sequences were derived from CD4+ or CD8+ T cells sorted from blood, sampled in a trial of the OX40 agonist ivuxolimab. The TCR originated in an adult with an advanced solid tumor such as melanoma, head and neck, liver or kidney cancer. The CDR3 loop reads CASSITLAGDYEQYF. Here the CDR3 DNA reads TGTGCCAGTAGTATAACACTAGCGGGCGACTACGAGCAGTACTTC.